Following are 7 T cell receptor beta chains from one sample sequenced in a study of blood T cell repertoires in COVID-19. Profiling relied on immunoSEQ multiplex PCR, and the TCRdb table lists in-frame clones only, not all of them. The sample has fewer than 450,000 clones, less than 95% seen once. Sequenced sample: PBMCs or T cells enriched from blood (not recorded which). Receptor source: a man aged 18 to 30 who had recovered from COVID-19.

The chain is built from TRBV3-1 (or the pseudogene TRBV3-2) and TRBJ2-2; D not certain. CDR1 and CDR2 from the germline V gene are LGHDT and YNNKEL (reference sequence). With 4 bases removed from V and 3 bases from J, the gap between germline ends came to 3 bases. The CDR3 is 12 amino acids. As DNA, the CDR3 is TGTGCCAGCAGCCCCGACACCGGGGAGCTGTTTTTT. Translated, it gives CASSPDTGELFF.

The chain carries TRBV12-5 and TRBJ1-1; D is unclear. The germline V and J ends were trimmed by 5 bases and 5 bases, with 18 bases remaining between them. This CDR3 spans 15 amino acids. CDR1 LGHNT and CDR2 FRNRAP come from the germline V gene. CDR3 amino acids: CASGARNKERTEAFF. The DNA of the CDR3 is TGTGCTAGTGGTGCCCGGAACAAAGAGAGGACTGAAGCTTTCTTT.

The chain carries TRBV18 and TRBJ2-7; D might be TRBD2 (6 bases). From germline, CDR1 is KGHSH and CDR2 LQKENI. CDR3 length: 16 amino acids. Trimming left V 3 bases short and J 2 bases short, with 17 bases between. The CDR3 is CASSPISAGVTYEQYF. CDR3 nucleotides: TGTGCCAGCTCACCGATTTCAGCGGGCGTAACCTACGAGCAGTACTTC.

The rearrangement uses TRBV25-1 and TRBJ2-5; D gene unclear. Germline V gene data show CDR1 as MGHDK and CDR2 as SYGVNS. The CDR3 runs 15 residues. Trimming took off 4 bases at V and 2 bases at J, with 14 bases between the two ends. In nucleotides, the CDR3 is TGTGCCAGCAGTGCTTCCGAGTGGGCACAAGAGACCCAGTACTTC. Its translation: CASSASEWAQETQYF.

The CDR3 DNA is TGTGCCAGCAGTTGGACCTACAGGGCCCCTGGGGCCAACGTCCTGACTTTC. This gives the protein CASSWTYRAPGANVLTF. The rearrangement links TRBV28 to TRBJ2-6, with TRBD1 as a possible D gene (6 bases). Germline CDR1 MDHEN, CDR2 SYDVKM. This CDR3 has 17 amino acids. Trimming shortened V by 4 bases and J by 2 bases, and 15 bases separated the two germline ends.

This rearrangement joins TRBV3-1 (or the pseudogene TRBV3-2) to TRBJ1-5; D is unclear. This CDR3 has 13 residues. Trimming removed 0 bases from V and 9 bases from J, with 9 bases in between. Germline V CDR1 and CDR2: LGHDT, YNNKEL (reference sequence). CDR3 amino acids: CASSQDGQRPQHF. The CDR3 nucleotides read TGTGCCAGCAGCCAAGATGGTCAGCGGCCCCAGCATTTT.

This clone appeared once. V and J are TRBV27 and TRBJ1-4, with 7 nucleotides matching TRBD1. V was pared by 4 bases and J by 5 bases, with 7 bases of the junction left unmatched. The CDR3 covers 15 residues. Germline V gene sequence: CDR1 MNHEY, CDR2 SMNVEV (reference sequence). The chain's CDR3 is CASSSGQAGNEKLFF. CDR3 bases: TGTGCCAGCAGTTCCGGACAGGCCGGGAATGAAAAACTGTTTTTT.